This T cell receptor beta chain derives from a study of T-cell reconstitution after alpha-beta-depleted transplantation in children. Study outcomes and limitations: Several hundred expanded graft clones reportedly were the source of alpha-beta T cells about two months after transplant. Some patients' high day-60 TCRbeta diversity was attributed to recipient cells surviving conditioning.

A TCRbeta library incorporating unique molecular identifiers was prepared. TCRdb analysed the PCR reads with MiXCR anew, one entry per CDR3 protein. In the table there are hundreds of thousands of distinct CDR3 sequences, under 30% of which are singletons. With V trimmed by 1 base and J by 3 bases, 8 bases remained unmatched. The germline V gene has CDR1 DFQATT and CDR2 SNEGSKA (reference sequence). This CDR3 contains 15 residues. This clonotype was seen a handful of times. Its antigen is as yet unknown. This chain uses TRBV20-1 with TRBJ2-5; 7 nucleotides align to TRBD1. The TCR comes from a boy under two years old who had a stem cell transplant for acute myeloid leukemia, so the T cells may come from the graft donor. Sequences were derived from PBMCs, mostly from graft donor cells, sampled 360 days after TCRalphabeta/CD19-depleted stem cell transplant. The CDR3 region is CSARAQGELKETQYF. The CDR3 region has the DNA TGCAGTGCTAGAGCCCAGGGGGAATTAAAAGAGACCCAGTACTTC.